This TCR beta chain is drawn from a study of radiotherapy plus CTLA-4 blockade in lung cancer. The CDR3 has 17 residues. CDR1 SGHTA and CDR2 FQGNSA come from the germline V gene. V lost 3 bases and J lost 2; bases outside the gene matches: 9. Concerning this clone: Its target is unknown.

General study findings and limits: Expansion in blood of tumor-derived TCR clones was seen after radiotherapy plus ipilimumab.

The study gave focal radiation plus ipilimumab CTLA-4 blockade to patients with chemo-refractory metastatic non-small-cell lung cancer. Clones were sequenced by immunoSEQ multiplex PCR, and TCRdb holds only the in-frame ones, with some missing. The data hold about 76,000 clones, with over 70% observed a single time. The source was peripheral blood, collected from a patient treated with radiotherapy plus ipilimumab. This chain joins TRBV7-2 and TRBJ1-1, with 10 bases lining up with TRBD1. This clonotype was obtained from a human donor with non-small cell lung cancer whose response to radiotherapy plus ipilimumab could not be evaluated. Some clones in this sample may be carry-over from other donors' samples. CDR3 sequence reads: CASSLVMLTGGNTEAFF. In nucleotides, the CDR3 is TGTGCCAGCAGCTTGGTTATGTTGACAGGGGGCAACACTGAAGCTTTCTTT.